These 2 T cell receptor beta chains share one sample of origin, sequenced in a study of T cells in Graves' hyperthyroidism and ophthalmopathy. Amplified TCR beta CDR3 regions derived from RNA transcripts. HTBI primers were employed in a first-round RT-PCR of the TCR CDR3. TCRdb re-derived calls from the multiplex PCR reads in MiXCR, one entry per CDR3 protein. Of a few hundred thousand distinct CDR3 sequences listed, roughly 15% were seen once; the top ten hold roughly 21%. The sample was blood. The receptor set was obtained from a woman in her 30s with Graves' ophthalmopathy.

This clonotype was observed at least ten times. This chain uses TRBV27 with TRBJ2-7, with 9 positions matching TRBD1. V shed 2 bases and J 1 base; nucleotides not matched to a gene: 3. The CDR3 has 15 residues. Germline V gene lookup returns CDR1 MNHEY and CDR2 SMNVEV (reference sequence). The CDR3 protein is CASSLRDRESYEQYF. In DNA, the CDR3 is TGTGCCAGCAGTTTAAGGGACAGGGAGTCCTACGAGCAGTACTTC.

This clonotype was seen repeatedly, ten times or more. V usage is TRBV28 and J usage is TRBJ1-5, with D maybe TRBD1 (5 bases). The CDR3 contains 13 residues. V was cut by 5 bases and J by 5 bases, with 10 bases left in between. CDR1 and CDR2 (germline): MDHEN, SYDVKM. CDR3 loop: CASSLDTHQPQHF. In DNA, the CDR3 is TGTGCCAGCAGTCTGGACACCCATCAGCCCCAGCATTTT.